Presented here are 5 T cell receptor beta chains from one specimen sequenced in a study of regulatory T cells in long-lasting Graves disease. Stated time point: persistent/refractory GD, antithyroid drugs over 5 years with positive TRAb. After RNA was extracted from PBMCs, the TCR library was made from it. Construction of the TCR beta libraries employed iRepertoire HTBI primers in conjunction with Arm-PCR of CDR3 regions. TCRdb passed the multiplex PCR reads through MiXCR, listing each CDR3 protein once. Counted here are around 400,000 distinct CDR3 sequences, 20% to 25% occurring once; the ten biggest clones make up less than 30%. The sequencing here drew on peripheral blood mononuclear cells (PBMCs), taken when the disease was refractory, from a patient treated with antithyroid drugs. All receptors derive from a woman in her 40s with Graves disease.

This clonotype was counted many times. This chain joins TRBV2 and TRBJ1-4, with a weak D call TRBD1 (6 bases). Per the germline V gene, CDR1 is SNHLY and CDR2 is FYNNEI. This CDR3 comprises 14 residues. V dropped 4 bases and J dropped 8 bases, with 14 bases sitting between them. The CDR3 region is CASSVEQGSEKLFF. The CDR3 nucleotides read TGTGCCAGCAGTGTTGAACAGGGAAGCGAAAAACTGTTTTTT. Filled out from reference TRBV2 and TRBJ1-4, the complete variable domain reads EPEVTQTPSHQVTQMGQEVILRCVPISNHLYFYWYRQILGQKVEFLVSFYNNEISEKSEIFDDQFSVERPDGSNFTLKIRSTKLEDSAMYFCASSVEQGSEKLFFGSGTQLSVL.

This clonotype was counted many times. This chain uses TRBV20-1 with TRBJ1-6; D might be TRBD1 (6 bases). CDR3 length: 14 residues. CDR1 and CDR2 from the germline V gene are DFQATT and SNEGSKA (reference sequence). The V and J ends lost 4 bases and 3 bases respectively, with 10 bases between them. CDR3 sequence reads: CSANTGIYNSPLHF. The CDR3 DNA is TGCAGTGCTAACACAGGGATCTATAATTCACCCCTCCACTTT.

The chain joins TRBV5-8 to TRBJ1-6; tentatively, D is TRBD1 (5 bases). V was trimmed by 0 bases and J by 2 bases, leaving 9 bases between them. This CDR3 spans 16 amino acids. Germline V CDR1 and CDR2: SGHTS, YDEGEE. In nucleotides, the CDR3 is TGTGCCAGCAGCTTGGGGGCAGGGCCCTATAATTCACCCCTCCACTTT. It yields the protein CASSLGAGPYNSPLHF.

At least ten counts were recorded for this clonotype. The chain employs TRBV29-1 and TRBJ1-4, with a tentative D call TRBD1 (6 bases). Looked up from germline, CDR1 is SQVTM and CDR2 is ANQGSEA. Trimming removed 3 bases at V and 1 base at J, with 12 bases between. This CDR3 has 15 amino acids. CDR3: CSVDPPDRTNEKLFF. For the CDR3, the DNA is TGCAGCGTTGACCCCCCGGACAGAACTAATGAAAAACTGTTTTTT. The full variable domain, in which reference TRBV29-1 and TRBJ1-4 provide the parts outside the CDR3, is SAVISQKPSRDICQRGTSLTIQCQVDSQVTMMFWYRQQPGQSLTLIATANQGSEATYESGFVIDKFPISRPNLTFSTLTVSNMSPEDSSIYLCSVDPPDRTNEKLFFGSGTQLSVL.

This clonotype occurred many times. V is TRBV28 and J is TRBJ1-1; D ambiguous. V was trimmed by 2 bases and J by 1 base, leaving 11 bases between them. Germline CDR1 and CDR2: MDHEN and SYDVKM. This CDR3 region has 15 residues. This chain's CDR3 is CASSLLRIGNTEAFF. In nucleotides, the CDR3 is TGTGCCAGCAGTTTACTTCGGATAGGGAACACTGAAGCTTTCTTT.